This T cell receptor (beta chain) comes out of a study of tumor-infiltrating lymphocytes in primary liver carcinoma. Study-wide background: Among the tumors, stages were T1-T3 N0M0 and sizes roughly 4.2 to 11 cm. General study findings and limits: It was tumor-adjacent and tumor-blood pairs that overlapped less than tumor region pairs did.

With a constant-region primer, TCR beta cDNA was made from around 520 ng of total RNA. ARM-PCR, slightly modified, supplied the TCR beta libraries through three nested multiplex PCR rounds. Running around 10 cycles apiece, the first two PCR rounds relied on TRBV1-TRBV30 forward primers together with a C-beta reverse primer. TCRdb recomputed calls from the multiplex PCR reads with MiXCR, one row per CDR3 protein. The sample contains around 81,000 distinct CDR3 sequences, about 70% of which appear only once. CDR3 length: 14 residues. CDR1 and CDR2 (germline): SEHNR, FQNEAQ (reference sequence). The V end lost 5 bases, the J end lost 4 bases, and 14 bases lay between the germline ends. The approximately 20-31 mg bulk tissue piece was not sorted before simultaneous RNA and DNA extraction. Each of the tumor samples contained in excess of 90% viable tumor cells. About this clonotype: Its cognate antigen is unknown.

This receptor was obtained from a woman aged 60-70 years with primary liver carcinoma and hepatitis B virus infection. V is TRBV7-9 and J is TRBJ2-5; tentatively, D is TRBD2 (7 bases). The sample taken for sequencing was liver tumor tissue from sampling region 4. Subset reported: tumor region T4, right-lateral pole. The CDR3 DNA follows: TGTGCCAGCAGCCGTGGGGGGGCCGGAGAGACCCAGTACTTC. It yields the protein CASSRGGAGETQYF. The variable domain in full, with the rest retrieved from reference TRBV7-9 and TRBJ2-5, is DTGVSQNPRHKITKRGQNVTFRCDPISEHNRLYWYRQTLGQGPEFLTYFQNEAQLEKSRLLSDRFSAERPKGSFSTLEIQRTEQGDSAMYLCASSRGGAGETQYFGPGTRLLVL.